This TCR beta chain is drawn from a study of blood T cell repertoires in COVID-19. Sequencing was performed with immunoSEQ multiplex PCR; in TCRdb, only in-frame clones are kept and a portion is missing. The sample holds around 87,000 clones, about 90% seen once. Germline V gene data show CDR1 as MNHEY and CDR2 as SVGAGI. The CDR3 is made up of 16 amino acids. Unmatched junction bases numbered 14, after V lost 0 bases and J lost 10 bases. Sequencing used peripheral blood. This TCR derives from a human donor with active COVID-19. The donor label of this sample is uncertain. This chain links TRBV6-5 with TRBJ1-1; TRBD1 aligns across 7 bases. DNA for the CDR3: TGTGCCAGCAGTTACTCCCGGACAGGCCAAACACTGACAGCTTTCTTT. Amino acid sequence: CASSYSRTGQTLTAFF.